The TCR beta chain described here comes from a study of T cell repertoires in cytomegalovirus infection. Findings of the study overall: CMV carriers with the relevant HLA were identified by cumulative public TCR beta family frequency.

TCRdb recomputed calls from the reads with MiXCR, one row per CDR3 protein. The repertoire has about 500,000 distinct CDR3 sequences, about 33% of them found once; the top ten carry 15% to 20%. This clonotype was found many times. Its target is not known. Germline V gene data show CDR1 as SGHVS and CDR2 as FQNEAQ. With 1 base removed from V and 2 bases from J, the gap between germline ends came to 20 bases. The CDR3 has 19 amino acids. This receptor was taken from a human donor in good health (CMV status not recorded). Some clones in this sample may be carry-over from other donors' samples. This specimen consisted of cultured PBMCs, obtained from culture after CMV antigen stimulation. V gene TRBV7-8 combines with J gene TRBJ2-2, with D perhaps TRBD1 (7 bases). The CDR3 protein is CASSLVRVRGRDNTGELFF. Written as DNA, the CDR3 is TGTGCCAGCAGCTTAGTACGCGTTAGGGGGCGGGATAACACCGGGGAGCTGTTTTTT.